Following are 27 T cell receptor beta chains from one sample sequenced in a study of vaccination and CD4 T cells after COVID-19. The Oncomine TCR Beta short-read assay was applied to DNA of cultured CD4+ T cells. From the PCR reads, TCRdb called clonotypes with MiXCR, one entry per CDR3 protein. The sample yields 9,500 to 14,000 distinct CDR3 sequences, 50% to 60% seen once. The sample's treatment: roughly 11-day PBMC culture with coronavirus spike peptide pools or control peptides (ViraFEST assay). For these TCRs, the target antigens are not known. Input material: CD4+ T cells from blood, cultured in vitro. These receptor sequences come from a human donor who had recovered from COVID-19.

This clonotype was counted only a few times. The chain uses TRBV20-1 and TRBJ2-3, with 10 bases fitting TRBD1. Germline loops: CDR1 DFQATT, CDR2 SNEGSKA (reference sequence). V was pared by 4 bases and J by 2 bases, with 12 bases of the junction left unmatched. The CDR3 contains 17 residues. The CDR3 region is CSANRAGQGISTDTQYF. The DNA of the CDR3 is TGCAGTGCTAACAGAGCGGGACAGGGGATATCCACAGATACGCAGTATTTT.

The chain joins TRBV19 to TRBJ1-5, with D tentatively TRBD1 (5 bases). Germline CDR1 LNHDA, CDR2 SQIVND (reference sequence). This CDR3 is built from 18 residues. V gave up 2 bases and J gave up 2 bases, with 19 bases separating them. For the CDR3, the DNA is TGTGCCAGTAGTATATACGTCTTGGGGGAAGGCCGCAATCAGCCCCAGCATTTT. Encoded protein: CASSIYVLGEGRNQPQHF. The full variable domain, rest sourced from reference TRBV19 and TRBJ1-5, is DGGITQSPKYLFRKEGQNVTLSCEQNLNHDAMYWYRQDPGQGLRLIYYSQIVNDFQKGDIAEGYSVSREKKESFPLTVTSAQKNPTAFYLCASSIYVLGEGRNQPQHFGDGTRLSIL.

The J gene is TRBJ1-6, the V gene TRBV4-2; D may be TRBD1 (5 bases). With 1 base removed from V and 8 bases from J, the gap between germline ends came to 12 bases. The V gene's germline CDR1 is LGHNA and CDR2 YNFKEQ. CDR3 length equals 15 residues. The chain's CDR3 is CASSQGEGRDSPLHF. The CDR3 bases are TGTGCCAGCAGCCAAGGGGAGGGGCGCGATTCACCCCTCCACTTT.

This clonotype turned up a few times. This chain uses TRBV7-9 with TRBJ1-5; D gene ambiguous. Germline CDR1 is SEHNR and CDR2 is FQNEAQ (reference sequence). V was shortened by 3 bases and J by 4 bases, with 7 bases between the two germline ends. The CDR3 has 13 amino acids. CDR3 region: CASSFEGNQPQHF. The DNA for the CDR3 is TGTGCCAGCAGCTTCGAAGGGAATCAGCCCCAGCATTTT. Full variable domain (rest looked up from reference TRBV7-9 and TRBJ1-5): DTGVSQNPRHKITKRGQNVTFRCDPISEHNRLYWYRQTLGQGPEFLTYFQNEAQLEKSRLLSDRFSAERPKGSFSTLEIQRTEQGDSAMYLCASSFEGNQPQHFGDGTRLSIL.

CDR3: CSASKVHSTGRGQYF. In DNA form, the CDR3 reads TGCAGTGCTAGCAAGGTGCACTCCACGGGACGCGGGCAGTACTTC. This rearrangement joins TRBV20-1 to TRBJ2-7; D is tentatively TRBD1 or TRBD2 (5 bases each). This CDR3 region has 15 residues. Germline V gene sequence: CDR1 DFQATT, CDR2 SNEGSKA (reference sequence). V gave up 3 bases and J gave up 9 bases, with 24 bases separating them.

In its sample, this clonotype was seen a few times. The chain uses TRBV7-9 and TRBJ2-3; TRBD2 matches 10 bases. J gave up 7 bases and V 4 bases, and 8 bases lay outside the gene matches. CDR3 size: 15 residues. Germline V gene data show CDR1 as SEHNR and CDR2 as FQNEAQ (reference sequence). CDR3 DNA: TGTGCCAGCAGCTCTGGAAGCGGGGGGGCATATACGCAGTATTTT. Translating it yields CASSSGSGGAYTQYF.

The V gene is TRBV20-1, the J gene TRBJ2-1; perhaps TRBD2 as D (5 bases). The J call may be in error: the DNA end matches TRBJ2-7 better. Germline V lookup: CDR1 DFQATT, CDR2 SNEGSKA (reference sequence). The CDR3 length is 15 residues. The CDR3: CSARGYSGDSYEQYF. In nucleotides, the CDR3 is TGCAGTGCTAGAGGCTATTCCGGGGACTCCTACGAGCAGTACTTC.

The gene calls are TRBV20-1 and TRBJ1-6; 10 nucleotides match TRBD1. Trimming removed 5 bases from V and 6 bases from J; junction bases left unmatched: 4. There are 14 residues in the CDR3. Germline CDR1 and CDR2: DFQATT and SNEGSKA (reference sequence). CDR3 nucleotide sequence: TGCAGTGCTGACCGGGACAGGGGTAATTCACCCCTCCACTTT. It yields the protein CSADRDRGNSPLHF.

The chain carries TRBV27 and TRBJ1-2; tentative D call: TRBD1 (5 bases). Trimming removed 2 bases from V and 7 bases from J, with 11 bases in between. Germline V gene sequence: CDR1 MNHEY, CDR2 SMNVEV (reference sequence). The CDR3 sequence is 13 residues long. In nucleotides, the CDR3 is TGTGCCAGCAGTTTAGGAGGGGTGGCTGGCTACACCTTC. This encodes CASSLGGVAGYTF.

The chain uses TRBV28 and TRBJ1-1, with 7 bases lining up with TRBD1. CDR3 length equals 14 residues. Looked up from germline, CDR1 is MDHEN and CDR2 is SYDVKM. V lost 2 bases to trimming and J lost 0 bases; unmatched junction nucleotides: 0. DNA of the CDR3: TGTGCCAGCAGTTTAAGGGGGCTGAACACTGAAGCTTTCTTT. It specifies CASSLRGLNTEAFF.

About this clonotype: Sequence at one end of the junction differs from germline and may be a read error. V usage is TRBV6-5 and J usage is TRBJ1-4, with 9 nucleotides matching TRBD1. CDR1 and CDR2 from the germline V gene are MNHEY and SVGAGI. The CDR3 extends over 14 amino acids. The CDR3 DNA reads as TGTGCCAGCAGCTACTGGGACAGGGATGAAAAACTGTTTTTT. Translated: CASSYWDRDEKLFF.

The chain employs TRBV7-9 and TRBJ2-5; no firm D call. Trimming cost V 2 bases and J 9 bases, with 13 bases left between them. Looked up from germline, CDR1 is SEHNR and CDR2 is FQNEAQ (reference sequence). The CDR3 has 13 residues. CDR3 amino acids: CASSLRSEASQYF. In DNA form, the CDR3 reads TGTGCCAGCAGCTTACGCAGTGAAGCGTCCCAGTACTTC.

This clonotype was counted once. The V and J genes are TRBV18 and TRBJ2-5, with D perhaps matching TRBD1 or TRBD2 (5 bases each). This CDR3 contains 17 residues. Germline CDR1 KGHSH, CDR2 LQKENI. Trimming stripped 1 base from V and 2 bases from J, with 17 bases between. The CDR3 loop is CASSPLAGFGAQETQYF. The DNA of the CDR3 is TGTGCCAGCTCACCACTCGCAGGGTTCGGGGCTCAAGAGACCCAGTACTTC. The complete variable domain, with remaining parts taken from reference TRBV18 and TRBJ2-5, reads NAGVMQNPRHLVRRRGQEARLRCSPMKGHSHVYWYRQLPEEGLKFMVYLQKENIIDESGMPKERFSAEFPKEGPSILRIQQVVRGDSAAYFCASSPLAGFGAQETQYFGPGTRLLVL.

The chain recombines TRBV28 with TRBJ2-7; the match to TRBD1 covers 7 bases. Losses at the gene ends were 4 bases for V and 3 bases for J; bases not matched to a gene: 12. This CDR3 has 16 amino acids. Germline CDR1 and CDR2: MDHEN and SYDVKM. CDR3 nucleotides: TGTGCCAGCAGTTCCCCACAAACGGGACAGATCTACGAGCAGTACTTC. Amino acids: CASSSPQTGQIYEQYF.

This clonotype appeared a few times. CDR3 in DNA: TGTGCCACCAGTGATTCTCGACGAACTCTACAGCTGTTTTTT. Translating gives CATSDSRRTLQLFF. The chain employs TRBV24-1 and TRBJ2-2, with D hard to call. CDR1 is KGHDR, CDR2 SFDVKD, per germline. V was clipped by 2 bases and J by 12 bases, with 15 bases between them. CDR3 size: 14 residues.

This chain uses TRBV28 with TRBJ2-5, with D unresolved. Germline CDR1 and CDR2: MDHEN and SYDVKM. The CDR3 length is 15 residues. V gave up 5 bases and J gave up 4 bases, with 17 bases separating them. The CDR3 nucleotides read TGTGCCAGCAGTCTAAATATGCCGACCCGAGAGACCCAGTACTTC. It specifies CASSLNMPTRETQYF.

The genes are TRBV28 and TRBJ2-7; tentatively, D is TRBD2 (6 bases). The CDR3 runs to 16 residues. V was trimmed by 6 bases and J by 4 bases, leaving 22 bases between them. Germline assignment: CDR1 MDHEN and CDR2 SYDVKM. The CDR3 coding sequence is TGTGCCAGCAGAACCGCGGGTCGGCTGGGAGGTTACGAGCAGTACTTC. Translating gives CASRTAGRLGGYEQYF.

The rearrangement joins TRBV6-1 to TRBJ2-7; the D is unclear. Germline CDR1 reads MNHNS; CDR2 reads SASEGT. The CDR3 runs to 13 residues. V lost 7 bases, J lost 2 bases, and 12 bases lay in between. The CDR3 bases are TGTGCCAGCAAGGCCAGTTCTACCTACGAGCAGTACTTC. Residues: CASKASSTYEQYF.

V usage is TRBV6-1 and J usage is TRBJ1-6, with D unclear. This CDR3 is 16 amino acids long. Trimming shortened V by 6 bases and J by 0 bases, and 12 bases separated the two germline ends. Germline assignment: CDR1 MNHNS and CDR2 SASEGT. The CDR3 DNA is TGTGCCAGCAGCCCTTCCTTAAGCTCCTATAATTCACCCCTCCACTTT. Translating gives CASSPSLSSYNSPLHF.

The rearrangement uses TRBV20-1 and TRBJ2-7, with a possible D match to TRBD2 (6 bases). The germline V gene has CDR1 DFQATT and CDR2 SNEGSKA (reference sequence). The length of the CDR3 is 15 residues. Trimming took 3 bases from V and 5 from J, leaving 20 bases between them. Here the CDR3 DNA reads TGCAGTGCTAGCGGTCATCCGGGGACTTTGGACGAGCAGTACTTC. Its translation: CSASGHPGTLDEQYF.

This chain links TRBV5-5 with TRBJ1-6; D is undetermined. The germline V and J ends were trimmed by 1 base and 9 bases, with 8 bases remaining between them. The CDR3 spans 13 residues. CDR1 and CDR2 from the germline V gene are SGHKS and YYEKEE (reference sequence). The CDR3 DNA follows: TGTGCCAGCAGCTTGTTAGGAATTTCACCCCTCCACTTT. Its protein is CASSLLGISPLHF.

The chain has TRBV11-3 and TRBJ2-3, with a tentative D call TRBD1 (6 bases). V lost 1 base, J lost 0 bases, and 8 bases lay in between. CDR1 and CDR2 (germline): SGHNT, YENEEA. The length of the CDR3 is 15 residues. The CDR3 loop is CASSLGGLSTDTQYF. CDR3 sequence (DNA): TGTGCCAGCAGCTTAGGGGGGCTTAGCACAGATACGCAGTATTTT.

This clonotype has only a few counts. This chain links TRBV28 with TRBJ2-5; D not resolved. The CDR3 consists of 14 residues. V gave up 10 bases and J gave up 1 base, with 16 bases separating them. The germline gives CDR1 MDHEN, CDR2 SYDVKM. The CDR3 loop reads CATQFPGSQETQYF. CDR3 bases: TGTGCCACCCAGTTTCCAGGATCCCAAGAGACCCAGTACTTC.

The sample holds a few counts of this clonotype. The chain uses TRBV27 and TRBJ1-2; TRBD1 matches at 8 bases. This CDR3 has 13 amino acids. The V segment lost 5 bases and the J segment 3 bases; nucleotides outside the gene matches: 2. Per germline, CDR1 MNHEY and CDR2 SMNVEV (reference sequence). The CDR3 spells CASSLQGDYGYTF. CDR3 DNA sequence: TGTGCCAGCAGTCTACAGGGGGACTATGGCTACACCTTC.

This clonotype was seen a few times. The J gene is TRBJ1-1, the V gene TRBV5-1, with D unresolved. The CDR3 extends over 13 amino acids. The germline V gene encodes CDR1 SGHRS and CDR2 YFSETQ. Trimming took 5 bases from V and 0 from J, leaving 8 bases between them. CDR3 in amino acids: CASSFTVNTEAFF. In DNA, the CDR3 is TGCGCCAGCAGTTTCACAGTGAACACTGAAGCTTTCTTT.

The chain uses TRBV5-6 and TRBJ1-3; no firm D call. The CDR3 sequence is 16 residues long. V was clipped by 0 bases and J by 0 bases, with 10 bases between them. The germline V gene encodes CDR1 SGHDT and CDR2 YYEEEE. The CDR3, as DNA: TGTGCCAGCAGCTTGGCCACGGTCCCCTCTGGAAACACCATATATTTT. This codes for CASSLATVPSGNTIYF.

The genes are TRBV2 and TRBJ2-1; weak D call: TRBD1 (6 bases). CDR1 is SNHLY and CDR2 is FYNNEI in the germline V gene. This CDR3 has 16 residues. The V gene lost 4 bases and the J gene lost 1 base, with 14 bases spanning the gap. DNA for the CDR3: TGTGCCAGCAGTGCCATATGGGGGCTTTCCTACAATGAGCAGTTCTTC. Its translation: CASSAIWGLSYNEQFF.